This TCR beta chain was documented in a study of T-cell reconstitution after alpha-beta-depleted transplantation in children. V dropped 2 bases and J dropped 0; count of bases not matched to a gene: 3. The CDR3 has 17 amino acids. Germline-derived CDR1 and CDR2 are SGHTA and FQGNSA. Construction of the TCRbeta library involved unique molecular identifiers. TCRdb reprocessed the PCR reads with MiXCR, giving one entry per CDR3 protein. The table has some 200,000 distinct CDR3 sequences, roughly 15% seen once; the top ten hold 13%. This clonotype was sampled from a human donor who donated a stem cell graft to a child with acute lymphoblastic leukemia. The sequences come from PBMCs from the stem cell graft donor, collected from the stem cell graft. V usage is TRBV7-2 and J usage is TRBJ2-3; 12 nucleotides align to TRBD2. The CDR3 protein is CASSLLAGGGSTDTQYF. DNA for the CDR3: TGTGCCAGCAGCTTACTAGCGGGAGGGGGTAGCACAGATACGCAGTATTTT.